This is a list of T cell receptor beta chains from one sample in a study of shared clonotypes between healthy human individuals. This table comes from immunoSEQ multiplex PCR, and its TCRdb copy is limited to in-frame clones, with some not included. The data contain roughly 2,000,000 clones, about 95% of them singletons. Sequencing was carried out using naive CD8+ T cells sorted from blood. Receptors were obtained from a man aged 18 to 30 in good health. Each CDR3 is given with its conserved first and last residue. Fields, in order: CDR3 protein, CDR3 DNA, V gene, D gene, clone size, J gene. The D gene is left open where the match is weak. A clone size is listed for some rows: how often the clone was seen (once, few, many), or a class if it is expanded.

CDR3aa: CASQGALQETQYF
CDR3nt: TGTGCCAGCCAGGGGGCTCTACAAGAGACCCAGTACTTC
v_gene: TRBV11-3
d_gene: TRBD1
abundance: once
j_gene: TRBJ2-5

CDR3aa: CAISVEFSYEQYF
CDR3nt: TGTGCCATCAGTGTAGAGTTCTCCTACGAGCAGTACTTC
v_gene: TRBV10-3
d_gene: NA
abundance: NA
j_gene: TRBJ2-7

CDR3aa: CASSQRYSNQPQHF
CDR3nt: TGTGCCAGCAGCCAGAGATATAGCAATCAGCCCCAGCATTTT
v_gene: TRBV5-4
d_gene: NA
abundance: NA
j_gene: TRBJ1-5

CDR3aa: CASSGTPGGQPQHF
CDR3nt: TGTGCCAGCAGCGGGACACCTGGGGGGCAGCCCCAGCATTTT
v_gene: TRBV27
d_gene: NA
abundance: NA
j_gene: TRBJ1-5

CDR3aa: CASSLSGGAADTQYF
CDR3nt: TGTGCCAGCAGTTTAAGCGGGGGGGCCGCAGATACGCAGTATTTT
v_gene: TRBV28
d_gene: TRBD2
abundance: NA
j_gene: TRBJ2-3

CDR3aa: CSVEVGQANAEAFF
CDR3nt: TGCAGCGTTGAAGTAGGCCAGGCCAACGCTGAAGCTTTCTTT
v_gene: TRBV29-1
d_gene: NA
abundance: NA
j_gene: TRBJ1-1

CDR3aa: CASSGLAGGGEQFF
CDR3nt: TGTGCCAGCAGTGGACTAGCGGGAGGTGGTGAGCAGTTCTTC
v_gene: TRBV6-1
d_gene: TRBD2
abundance: NA
j_gene: TRBJ2-1

CDR3aa: CASRVSPSSYNEQFF
CDR3nt: TGTGCCAGCAGGGTTAGCCCGAGCTCCTACAATGAGCAGTTCTTC
v_gene: TRBV27
d_gene: NA
abundance: NA
j_gene: TRBJ2-1

CDR3aa: CASSLLPGPQETQYF
CDR3nt: TGCGCCAGCAGCTTACTTCCAGGGCCACAAGAGACCCAGTACTTC
v_gene: TRBV5-1
d_gene: NA
abundance: NA
j_gene: TRBJ2-5

CDR3aa: CASSPTDRGRNEQYF
CDR3nt: TGTGCCAGCTCCCCAACGGACAGGGGGCGTAACGAGCAGTACTTC
v_gene: TRBV18
d_gene: TRBD1
abundance: NA
j_gene: TRBJ2-7

CDR3aa: CATSGQGANNSPLHF
CDR3nt: TGTGCCACCAGCGGACAGGGGGCGAATAATTCACCCCTCCACTTT
v_gene: TRBV15
d_gene: TRBD1
abundance: NA
j_gene: TRBJ1-6

CDR3aa: CASSVGLAGDQGYNEQFF
CDR3nt: TGTGCCAGCAGCGTAGGACTAGCGGGAGACCAAGGCTACAATGAGCAGTTCTTC
v_gene: TRBV9
d_gene: TRBD2
abundance: NA
j_gene: TRBJ2-1

CDR3aa: CASRNWAEAAWPQHF
CDR3nt: TGTGCCAGCAGGAATTGGGCGGAGGCCGCATGGCCCCAGCATTTT
v_gene: TRBV6-1
d_gene: NA
abundance: NA
j_gene: TRBJ1-5

CDR3aa: CASSLGRDTEAFF
CDR3nt: TGTGCCAGCAGCCTGGGTAGGGACACTGAAGCTTTCTTT
v_gene: TRBV13
d_gene: NA
abundance: NA
j_gene: TRBJ1-1

CDR3aa: CASSPTGLAGELFF
CDR3nt: TGTGCCAGCAGTCCGACAGGGTTGGCCGGGGAGCTGTTTTTT
v_gene: TRBV6-5
d_gene: TRBD1
abundance: NA
j_gene: TRBJ2-2

CDR3aa: CASSASGQGYEQYF
CDR3nt: TGTGCCAGCAGCGCATCGGGACAGGGGTACGAGCAGTACTTC
v_gene: TRBV9
d_gene: TRBD1
abundance: once
j_gene: TRBJ2-7

CDR3aa: CASSSGQDNSPLHF
CDR3nt: TGTGCCAGCAGCTCTGGACAGGATAATTCACCCCTCCACTTT
v_gene: TRBV5-6
d_gene: TRBD1
abundance: NA
j_gene: TRBJ1-6

CDR3aa: CASSASTGTSGYTF
CDR3nt: TGTGCCAGCAGCGCCAGCACAGGGACCTCCGGCTACACCTTC
v_gene: TRBV7-9
d_gene: NA
abundance: NA
j_gene: TRBJ1-2

CDR3aa: CASSPGPLYGYTF
CDR3nt: TGTGCCAGCAGCCCGGGACCGCTCTATGGCTACACCTTC
v_gene: TRBV7-9
d_gene: NA
abundance: NA
j_gene: TRBJ1-2

CDR3aa: CASRAGGREQFF
CDR3nt: TGTGCCAGCAGGGCGGGAGGGCGTGAGCAGTTCTTC
v_gene: TRBV6-5
d_gene: TRBD2
abundance: NA
j_gene: TRBJ2-1

CDR3aa: CASSWGGGRYNEQFF
CDR3nt: TGTGCCAGCAGTTGGGGCGGGGGTAGGTACAATGAGCAGTTCTTC
v_gene: TRBV27
d_gene: TRBD2
abundance: NA
j_gene: TRBJ2-1

CDR3aa: CASSFLGTSYEQYF
CDR3nt: TGTGCCAGCAGTTTCCTTGGGACTTCCTACGAGCAGTACTTC
v_gene: TRBV28
d_gene: NA
abundance: NA
j_gene: TRBJ2-7

CDR3aa: CASSLGSGSYEQYF
CDR3nt: TGTGCCAGCAGCTTAGGCTCAGGGTCCTACGAGCAGTACTTC
v_gene: TRBV7-6
d_gene: NA
abundance: once
j_gene: TRBJ2-7

CDR3aa: CASSPGGVSSYNSPLHF
CDR3nt: TGCGCCAGCAGCCCCGGGGGTGTGAGCTCCTATAATTCACCCCTCCACTTT
v_gene: TRBV4-3
d_gene: NA
abundance: NA
j_gene: TRBJ1-6

CDR3aa: CASNGNAYEQYF
CDR3nt: TGCGCCAGCAACGGGAATGCCTACGAGCAGTACTTC
v_gene: TRBV5-1
d_gene: NA
abundance: NA
j_gene: TRBJ2-7

CDR3aa: CASSLGGGLSTDTQYF
CDR3nt: TGTGCCAGCAGCTTAGGCGGGGGCCTCAGCACAGATACGCAGTATTTT
v_gene: TRBV28
d_gene: NA
abundance: NA
j_gene: TRBJ2-3

CDR3aa: CASSAGDSLSYEQYF
CDR3nt: TGTGCCAGCAGCGCCGGGGACAGCCTCTCCTACGAGCAGTACTTC
v_gene: TRBV9
d_gene: TRBD1
abundance: once
j_gene: TRBJ2-7

CDR3aa: CASSESGIQEQYF
CDR3nt: TGCGCCAGCAGTGAATCCGGGATACAGGAGCAGTACTTC
v_gene: TRBV10-2
d_gene: NA
abundance: NA
j_gene: TRBJ2-7

CDR3aa: CATTGATNEKLFF
CDR3nt: TGTGCCACGACAGGGGCAACTAATGAAAAACTGTTTTTT
v_gene: TRBV19
d_gene: TRBD1
abundance: once
j_gene: TRBJ1-4

CDR3aa: CASSGGQSTTSPNYGYTF
CDR3nt: TGTGCCAGCAGTGGGGGACAGTCGACAACAAGTCCTAACTATGGCTACACCTTC
v_gene: TRBV6-1
d_gene: TRBD1
abundance: NA
j_gene: TRBJ1-2

CDR3aa: CASSSGQGEKSYNEQFF
CDR3nt: TGTGCCAGCAGCTCAGGACAGGGCGAGAAGTCCTACAATGAGCAGTTCTTC
v_gene: TRBV9
d_gene: TRBD1
abundance: NA
j_gene: TRBJ2-1

CDR3aa: CASSSIGYEQYF
CDR3nt: TGTGCCAGCAGCTCAATAGGCTACGAGCAGTACTTC
v_gene: TRBV6-5
d_gene: NA
abundance: NA
j_gene: TRBJ2-7

CDR3aa: CASTLGGFGANVLTF
CDR3nt: TGTGCCAGCACCCTAGGGGGCTTTGGGGCCAACGTCCTGACTTTC
v_gene: TRBV27
d_gene: TRBD1
abundance: once
j_gene: TRBJ2-6

CDR3aa: CASSLKREHSYEQYF
CDR3nt: TGTGCCAGCAGCTTGAAACGGGAGCACTCCTACGAGCAGTACTTC
v_gene: TRBV7-9
d_gene: NA
abundance: once
j_gene: TRBJ2-7

CDR3aa: CASSLLLNSYNEQFF
CDR3nt: TGTGCCAGCAGTTTACTACTGAACTCCTACAATGAGCAGTTCTTC
v_gene: TRBV27
d_gene: NA
abundance: once
j_gene: TRBJ2-1

CDR3aa: CASRWDSSTDTQYF
CDR3nt: TGCGCCAGCAGGTGGGATTCTAGCACAGATACGCAGTATTTT
v_gene: TRBV10-2
d_gene: NA
abundance: NA
j_gene: TRBJ2-3

CDR3aa: CASSYGAGGETQYF
CDR3nt: TGTGCCAGCAGTTACGGGGCAGGGGGTGAGACCCAGTACTTC
v_gene: TRBV6-5
d_gene: TRBD1
abundance: NA
j_gene: TRBJ2-5

CDR3aa: CASSFVGGTDTQYF
CDR3nt: TGTGCCAGCAGTTTTGTGGGGGGCACAGATACGCAGTATTTT
v_gene: TRBV27
d_gene: NA
abundance: NA
j_gene: TRBJ2-3

CDR3aa: CASSQSTENYEQYF
CDR3nt: TGTGCCAGCAGCCAATCGACAGAAAACTACGAGCAGTACTTC
v_gene: TRBV4-2
d_gene: NA
abundance: NA
j_gene: TRBJ2-7

CDR3aa: CASSELSSGGYSYNEQFF
CDR3nt: TGTGCCAGCAGTGAGCTTTCTAGCGGGGGGTACTCCTACAATGAGCAGTTCTTC
v_gene: TRBV6-1
d_gene: TRBD2
abundance: NA
j_gene: TRBJ2-1